This T cell receptor beta chain was captured by sequencing in a study of T cell responses to AZD1222 COVID-19 vaccine (dated by TCRdb to the early 2020s). Some background on the complete study: TCR sequencing covered fewer than 250 trial participants: 207 given two doses of AZD1222 and some 25 given two doses of MenACWY control vaccine. Trial participants were enrolled into age subgroups of 18-55, 56-69 and 70-plus years, which contained roughly 140, 27 and 60 TCR-sequenced participants, respectively.

The CDR3 regions of human TCRbeta chains were subjected to immunosequencing. Turning to the authors' computational methods: Repertoire TCRs were checked for matches against a reference library of SARS-CoV-2-specific TCRs that had been generated using the MIRA antigen-specificity platform. Breadth meant the fraction of unique TCRs that were SARS-CoV-2-associated, whereas depth meant the fraction of total T cells that were SARS-CoV-2-associated. Each spike-specific TCR was assigned to its reactive spike region and to a CD4 or CD8 class using the MIRA data. Log10-transformed breadth and depth values were compared by one-way ANOVA with Sidak's multiple comparisons tests. The clones in this table, taken by TCRdb from immuneACCESS, are in-frame only. Not every clone is retained; where verified, under half of the shortfall comes from an unresolved V gene, and the cause of the rest is unknown. The D gene and trimming were derived from the DNA, and the V and J assignments and clone size from that table. This sample gives some 53,000 clones in total; over 80% of them show up just once. The ten largest clonotypes hold 2% to 3% of the sample.

In the paper's terms, the time point label means: about 28 days (+/-7) after the second vaccine dose. AZD1222 recipients given second doses at about 4 weeks or at about 12 weeks were pooled, since spike-specific TCR depth and breadth were not found to differ between the two schedules. Samples from vaccinated people were obtained from the UK trials COV001 and COV002, which included a single-blind randomized controlled phase 2/3 trial of AZD1222 (ChAdOx1 nCoV-19) in healthy adults. For TCRbeta chain sequencing, PBMC samples from trial participants were taken at day 0 and at day 28 after the second dose. The CDR3 has 11 amino acids, counting the end cysteine and phenylalanine. Just the 33-base CDR3 DNA is kept, in frame starting at base 1. CDR1 and CDR2 are read off the germline V gene (reference sequence) as MNHEY and SMNVEV. V is shortened by 4 bases, J by 12 bases, and the region joining them spans 13 bases.

On this clone itself: Its antigen specificity is not known. Nothing much larger sits one base from this clone, and base qualities are not available.

Broad study findings and their caveats: Conclusions about previously exposed vaccinees are limited, since just a handful of AZD1222 recipients were seropositive for SARS-CoV-2 at baseline. The 56-69-year group was small, and its depth increase did not reach significance, likely because of low power. A significant rise in spike-specific TCR breadth and depth was observed after two AZD1222 doses relative to day 0 and relative to MenACWY recipients. The vaccine-associated CD4 TCRs covered the entire spike protein, and the dominant responses fell in regions 160-218 and 743-854. Participants were mostly white British, with more females than males. The authors suggested clonal diversity may have been underestimated. Because no samples from the day 14 peak response were available, repertoires could be characterized only after the peak T cell response. Reportedly, close to half of the unique spike-specific TCRs recognized epitopes lying outside the regions that are mutated in the B.1.351 and B.1.1.7 variants.

The chain is encoded by TRBV27 joined to TRBJ2-7; TRBD2 could be the D gene, as 6 bases match. The source was peripheral blood, collected 28 days after the second AZD1222 dose. The receptor comes from an adult who received the AZD1222 COVID-19 vaccine. The CDR3 region has the sequence CASSSGGKRYF. The DNA reads TGTGCCAGCAGTTCCGGCGGGAAACGGTACTTC.